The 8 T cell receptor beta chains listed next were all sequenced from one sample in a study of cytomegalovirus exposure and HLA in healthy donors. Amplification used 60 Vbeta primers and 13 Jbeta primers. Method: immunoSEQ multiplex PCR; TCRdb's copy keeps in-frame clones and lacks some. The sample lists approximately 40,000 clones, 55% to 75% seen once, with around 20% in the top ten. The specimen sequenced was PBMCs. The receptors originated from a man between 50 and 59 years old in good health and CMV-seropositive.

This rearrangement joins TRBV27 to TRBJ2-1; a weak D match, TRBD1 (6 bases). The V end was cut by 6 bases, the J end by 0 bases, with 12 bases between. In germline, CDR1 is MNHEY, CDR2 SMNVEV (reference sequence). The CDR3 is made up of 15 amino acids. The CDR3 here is CASSRGGSSYNEQFF. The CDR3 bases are TGTGCCAGCAGCAGAGGGGGAAGCTCCTACAATGAGCAGTTCTTC.

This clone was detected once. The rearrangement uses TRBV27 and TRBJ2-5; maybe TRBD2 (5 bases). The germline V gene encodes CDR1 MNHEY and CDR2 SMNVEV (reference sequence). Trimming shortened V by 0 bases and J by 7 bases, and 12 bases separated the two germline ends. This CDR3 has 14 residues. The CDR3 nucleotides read TGTGCCAGCAGTTTATCGTCCAGAGGGCGGACCCAGTACTTC. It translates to CASSLSSRGRTQYF.

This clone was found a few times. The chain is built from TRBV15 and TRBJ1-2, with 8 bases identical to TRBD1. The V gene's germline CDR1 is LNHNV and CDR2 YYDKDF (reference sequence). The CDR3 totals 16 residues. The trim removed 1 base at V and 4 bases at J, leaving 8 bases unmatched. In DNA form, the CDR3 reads TGTGCCACCAGCAGAGGGGGCGGACAGGGCTCCTATGGCTACACCTTC. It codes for CATSRGGGQGSYGYTF.

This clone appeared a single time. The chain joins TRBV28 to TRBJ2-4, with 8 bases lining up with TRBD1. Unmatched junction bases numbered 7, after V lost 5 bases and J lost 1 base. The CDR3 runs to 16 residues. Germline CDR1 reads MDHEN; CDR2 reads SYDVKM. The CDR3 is CASSGQGAPAKNIQYF. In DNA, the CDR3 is TGTGCCAGCAGTGGCCAGGGGGCTCCGGCCAAAAACATTCAGTACTTC.

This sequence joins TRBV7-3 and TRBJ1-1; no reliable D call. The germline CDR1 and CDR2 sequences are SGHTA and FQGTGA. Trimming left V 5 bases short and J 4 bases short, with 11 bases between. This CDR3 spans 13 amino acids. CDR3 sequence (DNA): TGTGCCAGCAGCCTTCTCTGGAGCACTGAAGCTTTCTTT. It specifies CASSLLWSTEAFF.

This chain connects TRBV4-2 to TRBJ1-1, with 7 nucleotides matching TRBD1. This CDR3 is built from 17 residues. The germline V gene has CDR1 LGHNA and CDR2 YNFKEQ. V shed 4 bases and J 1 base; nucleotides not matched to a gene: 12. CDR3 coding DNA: TGTGCCAGCAGCCCCGGGGCGACAGGGAAGGGGAACACTGAAGCTTTCTTT. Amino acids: CASSPGATGKGNTEAFF.

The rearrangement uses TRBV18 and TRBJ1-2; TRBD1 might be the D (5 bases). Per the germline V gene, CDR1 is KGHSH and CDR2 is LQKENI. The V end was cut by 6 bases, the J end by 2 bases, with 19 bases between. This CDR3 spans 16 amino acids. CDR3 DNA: TGTGCCAGCTCGACTCAAGGCGGACACCTCAACTATGGCTACACCTTC. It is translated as CASSTQGGHLNYGYTF. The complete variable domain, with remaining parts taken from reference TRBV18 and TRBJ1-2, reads NAGVMQNPRHLVRRRGQEARLRCSPMKGHSHVYWYRQLPEEGLKFMVYLQKENIIDESGMPKERFSAEFPKEGPSILRIQQVVRGDSAAYFCASSTQGGHLNYGYTFGSGTRLTVV.

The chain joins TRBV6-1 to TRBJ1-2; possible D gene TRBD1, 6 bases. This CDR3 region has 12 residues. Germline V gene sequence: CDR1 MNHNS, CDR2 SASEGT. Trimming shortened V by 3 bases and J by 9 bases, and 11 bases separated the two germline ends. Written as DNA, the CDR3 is TGTGCCAGCAGTGACAGGGGCGAGAGCTACACCTTC. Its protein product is CASSDRGESYTF.